The source of this TCR beta chain is a study of blood T cell repertoires in COVID-19. There are 13 residues in the CDR3. Germline values: CDR1 KGHSH, CDR2 LQKENI. Deletions cut 2 bases from V and 4 bases from J, with 8 bases between. Generated by immunoSEQ multiplex PCR, the TCRdb table keeps only in-frame clones and is missing some. The sample lists over 200,000 clones, 88% occurring once. This receptor was taken from a young woman who had been exposed to COVID-19. The rearrangement uses TRBV18 and TRBJ1-1, with TRBD1 as a possible D gene (5 bases). Source material: PBMCs or T cells enriched from blood (not recorded which). The CDR3 nucleotides read TGTGCCAGCTCACCAAGCGGGACCACTGAAGCTTTCTTT. Its protein is CASSPSGTTEAFF.